The T cell receptor beta chain under discussion was sequenced for a study of shared clonotypes between healthy human individuals. Broader study findings: Clonotype sharing among donors likely depends on sequencing depth.

The CDR3 totals 15 residues. The V gene lost 1 base and the J gene lost 1 base, with 9 bases spanning the gap. Germline CDR1 is ENHRY and CDR2 is SYGVKD. About this clone: Its antigen is undetermined.

Execution of the assay was at deep level. Clones were read by immunoSEQ multiplex PCR, and TCRdb kept only the in-frame ones, dropping some. The data show almost 700,000 clones, with around 92% seen just once and about a quarter held by the top ten. Positively selected for CCR7, the CD45RO-negative cells used as naive CD8 cells excluded terminally differentiated effector memory CD45RA+ cells. Nashville, Tennessee was home to all donors, who were Caucasian adults. The chain employs TRBV10-3 and TRBJ2-3; D call uncertain. The sequenced sample was naive CD8+ T cells sorted from blood. The TCR originated in a young man in good health. The DNA for the CDR3 is TGTGCCATCAGTGAGTTAAGCGATGGCACAGATACGCAGTATTTT. This codes for CAISELSDGTDTQYF.